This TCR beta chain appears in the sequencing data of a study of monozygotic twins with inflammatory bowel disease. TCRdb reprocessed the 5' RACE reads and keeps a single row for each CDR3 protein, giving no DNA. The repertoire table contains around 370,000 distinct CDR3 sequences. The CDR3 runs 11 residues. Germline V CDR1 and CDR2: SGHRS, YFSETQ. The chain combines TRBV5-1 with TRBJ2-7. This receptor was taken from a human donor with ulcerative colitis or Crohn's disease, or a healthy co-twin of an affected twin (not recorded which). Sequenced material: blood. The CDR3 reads CASRFNKEQYF.